The clone carrying this TCR beta chain has a handful of counts. Its antigen remains unidentified. Blood genomic DNA input for TRB amplification was about 250-500 ng. The data were obtained in a study of T and B cells in COVID-19 patients. Overall study context: The recovered cohort's median age was approximately 37 years, versus less than 75 years in active infection. Critical illness requiring mechanical ventilation or extracorporeal membrane oxygenation affected three fifths of the roughly 20 active-infection patients. Broader study findings: Sorted SARS-CoV-2-responsive or tetramer+ T cells and CD4+, regulatory and CD8+ subsets were not yet sequenced.

TRB rearrangements were amplified by multiplex PCR with BIOMED2 TRB-A/B primers. A single record per CDR3 protein comes from TCRdb applying MiXCR to the multiplex PCR reads. The sample contains 7,000 to 10,000 distinct CDR3 sequences, 25% to 30% of which appear only once. Deletions cut 7 bases from V and 5 bases from J, with 18 bases between. CDR3 length: 15 amino acids. CDR1 and CDR2 (germline): LNHDA, SQIVND (reference sequence). This clonotype was obtained from a human donor with active COVID-19. The chain uses TRBV19 and TRBJ1-5; D gene uncertain. Sample: blood. CDR3 in DNA: TGTGCCAGTACCTCCGGACCGGGAATAGATCAGCCCCAGCATTTT. It yields the protein CASTSGPGIDQPQHF.